This T cell receptor (beta chain) is from a study of identical twins. This clonotype appeared a few times. Its antigen is unknown. Template switching created a universal primer site, and the cDNA included unique molecular identifiers. TCRdb independently ran MiXCR on the 5' RACE reads; one entry per CDR3 protein. The repertoire holds roughly 570,000 distinct CDR3 sequences, with just under 10% as singletons. The length of the CDR3 is 15 residues. Between the trimmed V and J ends, which lost 5 bases and 5 bases, there was a span of 18 bases. CDR1 is SGHAT and CDR2 is FQNNGV in the germline V gene. Study results and caveats: Fewer insertions were carried by abundant cord blood beta clonotypes, but none was seen in memory repertoires.

The data were also submitted as part of a second study, on yellow fever vaccine responses in identical twins.

Sequenced sample: PBMCs. The TCR comes from a woman aged 18-29 years in good health. This chain joins TRBV11-2 and TRBJ2-5; the D call may be TRBD1 or TRBD2 (6 bases each). The CDR3 region is CASSPPGARWETQYF. Here the CDR3 DNA reads TGTGCCAGCAGCCCCCCGGGGGCCCGCTGGGAGACCCAGTACTTC.